This note documents a single T cell receptor (beta chain) sequence. Its matching antigen is unknown. The data derive from a study of CD8 T cells in Susac syndrome. Sequencing of TCR beta, carried out with a high-throughput approach, was applied to CD8+ and CD4+ T cells from the blood. TEMRA cells were FACS-enriched, with CD8+ and CD4+ T cells isolated negatively. Random hexamers primed reverse transcription of 0.5 to 1 ug RNA. Amplification of TCR beta CDR3 used immunoSEQ multiplex PCR across 54 Vbeta and 13 Jbeta. TCRdb independently ran MiXCR on the immunoSEQ multiplex PCR reads; one entry per CDR3 protein. The sample yields 80,000 to 90,000 distinct CDR3 sequences, 95% seen once. V trimming: 5 bases; J trimming: 3 bases; junction bases outside the gene matches: 9. Germline lookup yields CDR1 SEHNR and CDR2 FQNEAQ (reference sequence). There are 15 residues in the CDR3. Regarding the study as a whole: In total CD8+ repertoires, around 15 Susac-specific public clones were found, and CD8+ TEMRA repertoires had several.

The sequenced sample was CD8+ T cells from PBMCs. This sequence was found in a human donor with Susac syndrome. The chain combines TRBV7-9 with TRBJ2-7; 8 bases line up with TRBD2. The CDR3 reads CASSQIVAGGYEQYF. The CDR3 DNA reads as TGTGCCAGCAGCCAAATAGTGGCGGGAGGCTACGAGCAGTACTTC.